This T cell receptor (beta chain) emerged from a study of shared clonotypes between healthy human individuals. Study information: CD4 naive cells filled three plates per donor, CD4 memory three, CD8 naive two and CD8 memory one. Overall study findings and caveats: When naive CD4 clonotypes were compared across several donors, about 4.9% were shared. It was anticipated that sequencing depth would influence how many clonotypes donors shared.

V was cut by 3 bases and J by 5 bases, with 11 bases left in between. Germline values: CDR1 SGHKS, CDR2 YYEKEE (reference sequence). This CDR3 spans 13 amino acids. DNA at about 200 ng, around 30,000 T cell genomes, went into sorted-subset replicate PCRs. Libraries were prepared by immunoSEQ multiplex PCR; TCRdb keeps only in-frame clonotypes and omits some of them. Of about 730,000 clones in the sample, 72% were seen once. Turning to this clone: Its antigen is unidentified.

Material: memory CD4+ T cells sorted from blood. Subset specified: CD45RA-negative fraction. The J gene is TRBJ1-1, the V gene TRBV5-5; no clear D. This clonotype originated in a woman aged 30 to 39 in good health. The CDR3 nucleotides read TGTGCCAGCAGCTCGGAGTGGGGAACTGAAGCTTTCTTT. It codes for CASSSEWGTEAFF.